Listed here are 20 T cell receptor beta chains from one sample, sequenced in a study of chemoradiotherapy in HPV16-positive cancers. Produced via immunoSEQ multiplex PCR; TCRdb's table is partial and in-frame only. This table holds 600 to 700 clones, under 90% found once. The specimen was tumor tissue, collected from a patient who underwent chemoradiotherapy. Receptor source: a human donor with HPV-associated anogenital cancer.

The gene calls are TRBV5-8 and TRBJ2-7; the D gene is possibly TRBD1 (5 bases). Germline lookup yields CDR1 SGHTS and CDR2 YDEGEE. This CDR3 region has 14 residues. Trimming cost V 0 bases and J 2 bases, with 9 bases left between them. The CDR3 bases are TGTGCCAGCAGCTTGGCAGGGTTCACCTACGAGCAGTACTTC. It codes for CASSLAGFTYEQYF.

The CDR3 loop reads CASSDSAGTDTQYF. The CDR3 DNA follows: TGTGCCAGCAGTGACTCGGCGGGGACAGATACGCAGTATTTT. V gene TRBV6-4 combines with J gene TRBJ2-3; a possible D gene is TRBD2 (6 bases). Deletions cut 0 bases from V and 3 bases from J, with 7 bases between. The CDR3 spans 14 residues. Looked up from germline, CDR1 is MRHNA and CDR2 is SNTAGT.

This rearrangement joins TRBV7-2 to TRBJ2-6; D is possibly TRBD1 (6 bases). Germline V gives CDR1 SGHTA, CDR2 FQGNSA. V was pared by 6 bases and J by 0 bases, with 9 bases between. The CDR3 consists of 15 residues. The DNA of the CDR3 is TGTGCCAGCAGTAGGGACAACTCTGGGGCCAACGTCCTGACTTTC. Translating gives CASSRDNSGANVLTF. Supplemented by reference TRBV7-2 and TRBJ2-6, the full variable domain reads GAGVSQSPSNKVTEKGKDVELRCDPISGHTALYWYRQSLGQGLEFLIYFQGNSAPDKSGLPSDRFSAERTGGSVSTLTIQRTQQEDSAVYLCASSRDNSGANVLTFGAGSRLTVL.

The chain has TRBV7-9 and TRBJ2-1; 8 positions match TRBD1. CDR1 and CDR2 (germline): SEHNR, FQNEAQ (reference sequence). This CDR3 is built from 13 residues. J was trimmed by 5 bases and V by 7 bases; bases with no gene match: 4. This CDR3 reads CASTGQGHNEQFF. As DNA, the CDR3 is TGTGCCAGCACCGGACAGGGTCACAATGAGCAGTTCTTC.

This chain connects TRBV7-8 to TRBJ2-7; perhaps TRBD1 as D (6 bases). CDR1 and CDR2 from the germline V gene are SGHVS and FQNEAQ. The CDR3 has 14 residues. V was trimmed by 7 bases and J by 3 bases, leaving 16 bases between them. The CDR3 coding sequence is TGTGCCAGCACCAAGGGGGTAGGGGGCTACGAGCAGTACTTC. This gives the protein CASTKGVGGYEQYF.

The V call is TRBV11-1, the J call TRBJ1-2; tentative D call: TRBD1 (5 bases). Germline V gene lookup returns CDR1 SGHAT and CDR2 FQDESV (reference sequence). The CDR3 has 13 residues. V lost 5 bases, J lost 3 bases, and 10 bases lay in between. The CDR3 sequence is CASSPLTDYGYTF. The CDR3 region has the DNA TGTGCCAGCAGCCCCCTGACAGACTATGGCTACACCTTC.

The chain uses TRBV28 and TRBJ2-7; D remains ambiguous. V lost 0 bases to trimming and J lost 1 base, with 4 bases between them. The length of the CDR3 is 13 residues. Germline values: CDR1 MDHEN, CDR2 SYDVKM. The CDR3 spells CASSLWQSYEQYF. Written as DNA, the CDR3 is TGTGCCAGCAGTTTATGGCAGTCCTACGAGCAGTACTTC. The full variable domain, rest sourced from reference TRBV28 and TRBJ2-7, is DVKVTQSSRYLVKRTGEKVFLECVQDMDHENMFWYRQDPGLGLRLIYFSYDVKMKEKGDIPEGYSVSREKKERFSLILESASTNQTSMYLCASSLWQSYEQYFGPGTRLTVT.

The chain is built from TRBV9 and TRBJ1-1, with D unclear. CDR3 length equals 13 residues. The V end was cut by 4 bases, the J end by 1 base, with 8 bases between. The V gene's germline CDR1 is SGDLS and CDR2 YYNGEE. The CDR3 sequence is CASSSRQNTEAFF. The CDR3 DNA reads TGTGCCAGCAGCTCTAGACAGAACACTGAAGCTTTCTTT.

The chain uses TRBV12-5 and TRBJ2-7, with 7 bases matching TRBD1. CDR3 length: 15 residues. V was clipped by 6 bases and J by 2 bases; unmatched bases: 10. Germline CDR1 is LGHNT and CDR2 is FRNRAP. The CDR3 DNA reads TGTGCTAGTGGCCCCCGACAGGGCTACACCTACGAGCAGTACTTC. Its protein is CASGPRQGYTYEQYF.

This sequence joins TRBV5-1 and TRBJ1-4, with 7 bases aligning to TRBD1. CDR1 is SGHRS, CDR2 YFSETQ, per germline. V shed 0 bases, J shed 4 bases, and the junction held 3 bases outside the gene matches. This CDR3 is built from 15 residues. The CDR3 DNA reads as TGCGCCAGCAGCTTGGCGGGGACAGTTAATGAAAAACTGTTTTTT. Translating gives CASSLAGTVNEKLFF.

The rearrangement joins TRBV14 to TRBJ2-7; maybe TRBD2 (6 bases). Trimming cost V 3 bases and J 3 bases, with 15 bases left between them. The CDR3 is 15 residues long. The germline V gene encodes CDR1 SGHDN and CDR2 FVKESK. The CDR3 region has the DNA TGTGCCAGCAGCCAGGCGGGACTCCGATACTACGAGCAGTACTTC. The encoded protein is CASSQAGLRYYEQYF.

The chain employs TRBV5-1 and TRBJ2-1; 11 bases fit TRBD2. The V and J ends lost 4 bases and 5 bases, in that order; junction bases with no gene match: 5. The CDR3 sequence is 15 residues long. The germline gives CDR1 SGHRS, CDR2 YFSETQ. CDR3 nucleotide sequence: TGCGCCAGCAGCCCCGTAGCGGGGGGGGACAATGAGCAGTTCTTC. Translating gives CASSPVAGGDNEQFF.

This clone was picked up one time. The chain uses TRBV7-9 and TRBJ2-7; TRBD2 matches 7 bases. In germline, CDR1 is SEHNR, CDR2 FQNEAQ (reference sequence). The junction had 4 bases not matched to a gene; V was cut back by 8 bases and J by 3 bases. The CDR3 sequence is 12 residues long. CDR3 protein: CASGGDFYEQYF. CDR3 DNA sequence: TGTGCCAGCGGGGGGGACTTCTACGAGCAGTACTTC.

This clone was recorded only once. The CDR3 loop is CASSPIGHNEQFF. The CDR3 DNA sequence: TGTGCCAGCAGCCCCATCGGGCACAATGAGCAGTTCTTC. The V gene is TRBV28, the J gene TRBJ2-1, with D uncertain. Germline V gives CDR1 MDHEN, CDR2 SYDVKM. The V end was cut by 6 bases, the J end by 5 bases, with 11 bases between. The CDR3 has 13 residues.

This clone was found a few times. The gene calls are TRBV7-3 and TRBJ2-7; possibly TRBD1 for D (6 bases). The V end was cut by 0 bases, the J end by 4 bases, with 13 bases between. CDR1 and CDR2 (germline): SGHTA, FQGTGA. There are 15 residues in the CDR3. The CDR3 protein is CASSLTVQGRYEQYF. The CDR3 DNA reads as TGTGCCAGCAGCTTAACGGTACAGGGCCGTTACGAGCAGTACTTC.

The chain joins TRBV6-5 to TRBJ1-2, with D unresolved. The CDR3 totals 13 residues. Germline assignment: CDR1 MNHEY and CDR2 SVGAGI. V was shortened by 5 bases and J by 8 bases, with 15 bases between the two germline ends. The CDR3 DNA reads TGTGCCAGCAGTCCCGACACCTCAGGCGGCTACACCTTC. Encoded protein: CASSPDTSGGYTF.

The V gene is TRBV15, the J gene TRBJ2-5; tentative D call: TRBD1 (5 bases). CDR1 and CDR2 from the germline V gene are LNHNV and YYDKDF (reference sequence). The CDR3 is 15 residues long. Deletions cut 4 bases from V and 0 bases from J, with 12 bases between. CDR3 bases: TGTGCCACCAGCATCTCTACAGGAGACCAAGAGACCCAGTACTTC. Residues: CATSISTGDQETQYF.

This clone was recorded only once. This chain uses TRBV2 with TRBJ2-1; TRBD2 matches 11 bases. CDR1 and CDR2 from the germline V gene are SNHLY and FYNNEI. The CDR3 has 15 amino acids. Unmatched junction bases numbered 11, after V lost 7 bases and J lost 9 bases. This CDR3 is CASNLVASGRSEQFF. Here the CDR3 DNA reads TGTGCCAGCAACTTGGTCGCTAGCGGGAGGAGTGAGCAGTTCTTC.

The chain is built from TRBV2 and TRBJ2-3; TRBD2 is a possible D gene (6 bases). V was trimmed by 8 bases and J by 1 base, leaving 16 bases between them. Germline V lookup: CDR1 SNHLY, CDR2 FYNNEI. The CDR3 is 15 amino acids. CDR3 region: CASGGLGSRTDTQYF. The CDR3 DNA reads TGTGCCAGCGGGGGACTTGGGTCGCGCACAGATACGCAGTATTTT.

The chain uses TRBV5-1 and TRBJ2-3; possibly TRBD1 for D (7 bases). Trimming stripped 1 base from V and 5 bases from J, with 14 bases between. This CDR3 region has 15 residues. Germline V gives CDR1 SGHRS, CDR2 YFSETQ. CDR3 in amino acids: CASSLRQGGGDTQYF. CDR3 in DNA: TGCGCCAGCAGCTTGAGACAGGGAGGAGGAGATACGCAGTATTTT.